These 11 T cell receptor beta chains originate from one sample sequenced in a study of cytomegalovirus exposure and HLA in healthy donors. With 60 Vbeta and 13 Jbeta primers, the PCR was carried out. Sequencing used immunoSEQ multiplex PCR; TCRdb keeps in-frame clones, though not all of them. The sample lists under 200,000 clones; more than 75% were seen once. Source material: PBMCs. The receptors stem from a woman between 25 and 40 years old in good health and CMV-seropositive.

J is TRBJ2-7 and V is TRBV28; 8 nucleotides line up with TRBD2. J gave up 4 bases and V 4 bases, and 3 bases lay outside the gene matches. Germline CDR1 reads MDHEN; CDR2 reads SYDVKM. This CDR3 spans 13 amino acids. CDR3 nucleotide sequence: TGTGCCAGCAGTTCTAGCGGGCCATACGAGCAGTACTTC. It is translated as CASSSSGPYEQYF. Using reference TRBV28 and TRBJ2-7 for the parts outside the CDR3, the full variable domain is DVKVTQSSRYLVKRTGEKVFLECVQDMDHENMFWYRQDPGLGLRLIYFSYDVKMKEKGDIPEGYSVSREKKERFSLILESASTNQTSMYLCASSSSGPYEQYFGPGTRLTVT.

This chain joins TRBV7-9 and TRBJ2-5; 7 bases line up with TRBD1. Germline CDR1 reads SEHNR; CDR2 reads FQNEAQ (reference sequence). This CDR3 comprises 16 residues. The trim removed 3 bases at V and 5 bases at J, leaving 12 bases unmatched. The CDR3 coding sequence is TGTGCCAGCAGCTTGGGCACAGGGGATCCAATTGAGACCCAGTACTTC. Protein sequence: CASSLGTGDPIETQYF.

CDR3 protein: CASHITGEDNQPQHF. In DNA, the CDR3 is TGTGCCAGCCACATAACAGGGGAGGACAATCAGCCCCAGCATTTT. The V and J genes are TRBV6-1 and TRBJ1-5; 7 nucleotides agree with TRBD1. The CDR3 runs 15 residues. The germline V gene encodes CDR1 MNHNS and CDR2 SASEGT. Losses at the gene ends were 8 bases for V and 3 bases for J; bases not matched to a gene: 10.

The CDR3 loop reads CASSLGGGAGFF. CDR3 DNA: TGTGCCAGCAGCTTAGGGGGGGGCGCGGGTTTCTTT. This chain links TRBV7-9 with TRBJ1-1, with a weak D call TRBD1 (6 bases). The V gene lost 1 base and the J gene lost 13 bases, with 13 bases spanning the gap. The CDR3 is 12 residues long. Germline CDR1 reads SEHNR; CDR2 reads FQNEAQ (reference sequence).

This chain connects TRBV2 to TRBJ2-5; TRBD1 agrees at 7 bases. The J call could be wrong; TRBJ2-7 is a better fit for the DNA end. From germline, CDR1 is SNHLY and CDR2 FYNNEI. The CDR3 has 14 amino acids. CDR3 coding DNA: TGTGCCAGCAGTGTAGCCAGGGGGACCTACGAGCAGTACTTC. Translating gives CASSVARGTYEQYF.

This clone was seen once. The CDR3 DNA reads as TGTGCCAGCAGCGTAGGATACAGTGCGGCACGGGACTCTGGAAACACCATATATTTT. This encodes CASSVGYSAARDSGNTIYF. The V gene is TRBV9, the J gene TRBJ1-3, with D unresolved. Trimming left V 0 bases short and J 0 bases short, with 19 bases between. Germline CDR1 and CDR2: SGDLS and YYNGEE. The CDR3 loop spans 19 amino acids. Looking up the rest from reference TRBV9 and TRBJ1-3 gives the full variable domain: DSGVTQTPKHLITATGQRVTLRCSPRSGDLSVYWYQQSLDQGLQFLIQYYNGEERAKGNILERFSAQQFPDLHSELNLSSLELGDSALYFCASSVGYSAARDSGNTIYFGEGSWLTVV.

The chain links TRBV6-1 to TRBJ2-7, with D possibly being TRBD2 (7 bases). The germline CDR1 and CDR2 sequences are MNHNS and SASEGT. V shed 5 bases and J shed 3 bases, with 14 bases lying between them. This CDR3 region has 14 residues. CDR3 residues: CASSLIGGGYEQYF. The CDR3 coding sequence is TGTGCCAGCAGTCTCATAGGGGGGGGCTACGAGCAGTACTTC.

The genes are TRBV6-5 and TRBJ1-5, with 7 bases identical to TRBD1. The CDR3 loop spans 14 amino acids. Unmatched junction bases numbered 2, after V lost 5 bases and J lost 1 base. Germline V gives CDR1 MNHEY, CDR2 SVGAGI. The CDR3 DNA is TGTGCCAGCAGTCCGGGACAGAGCAATCAGCCCCAGCATTTT. Encoded protein: CASSPGQSNQPQHF.

The chain uses TRBV27 and TRBJ1-3; the match to TRBD1 covers 7 bases. CDR1 and CDR2 (germline): MNHEY, SMNVEV (reference sequence). This CDR3 is built from 17 residues. V gave up 8 bases and J gave up 0 bases; unmatched junction bases: 13. The CDR3 coding sequence is TGTGCCAGCTCACCTATAGGGGGCGCTCTCTCTGGAAACACCATATATTTT. This encodes CASSPIGGALSGNTIYF.

This chain links TRBV7-8 with TRBJ2-1; maybe TRBD2 (5 bases). CDR1 is SGHVS and CDR2 is FQNEAQ in the germline V gene. V lost 1 base and J lost 12, with 19 bases in between. CDR3 length equals 15 residues. The CDR3 spells CASSLVGGWERSQFF. CDR3 coding DNA: TGTGCCAGCAGCTTAGTGGGTGGATGGGAGAGATCGCAGTTCTTC.

The chain joins TRBV9 to TRBJ1-2; 8 bases align to TRBD1. V lost 4 bases, J lost 7 bases, and 12 bases stayed unmatched. This CDR3 spans 15 amino acids. The V gene's germline CDR1 is SGDLS and CDR2 YYNGEE. For the CDR3, the DNA is TGTGCCAGCAGCTTGAGCCAGGGGGCGCCGGGTGGCTACACCTTC. Translation: CASSLSQGAPGGYTF. The full variable domain, its missing parts supplied by reference TRBV9 and TRBJ1-2, is DSGVTQTPKHLITATGQRVTLRCSPRSGDLSVYWYQQSLDQGLQFLIQYYNGEERAKGNILERFSAQQFPDLHSELNLSSLELGDSALYFCASSLSQGAPGGYTFGSGTRLTVV.